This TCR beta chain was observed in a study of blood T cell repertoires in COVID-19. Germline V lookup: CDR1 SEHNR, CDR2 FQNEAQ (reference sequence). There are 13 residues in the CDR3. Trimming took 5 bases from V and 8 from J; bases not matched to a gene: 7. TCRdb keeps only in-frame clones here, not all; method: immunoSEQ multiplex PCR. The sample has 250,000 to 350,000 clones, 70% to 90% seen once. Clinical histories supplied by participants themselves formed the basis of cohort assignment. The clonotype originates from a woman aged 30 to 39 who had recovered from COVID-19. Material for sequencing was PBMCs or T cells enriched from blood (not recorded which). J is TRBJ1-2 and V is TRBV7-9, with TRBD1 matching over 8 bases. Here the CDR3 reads CASSDDRGEGYTF. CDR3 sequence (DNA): TGTGCCAGCAGCGATGACAGGGGAGAAGGCTACACCTTC.